The 16 T cell receptor beta chains below come from one sample, sequenced in a study of blood T cell repertoires in COVID-19. Measured with immunoSEQ multiplex PCR; TCRdb has only the in-frame clones, and not every one. The table includes 250,000 to 300,000 clones, roughly 87% detected once. The material sequenced was peripheral blood. The receptor set was obtained from a woman aged 45-60 years who had recovered from COVID-19.

The chain uses TRBV9 and TRBJ1-1; D unclear. In germline, CDR1 is SGDLS, CDR2 YYNGEE. The CDR3 loop spans 15 amino acids. Trimming took 4 bases from V and 4 from J, leaving 17 bases between them. In DNA, the CDR3 is TGTGCCAGCAGCCCCCGGGGTGGGCCACCCACTGAAGCTTTCTTT. It codes for CASSPRGGPPTEAFF.

This clone was found a few times. The rearrangement links TRBV2 to TRBJ2-2; TRBD2 aligns across 9 bases. Trimming removed 9 bases from V and 6 bases from J; junction bases left unmatched: 5. Germline CDR1 is SNHLY and CDR2 is FYNNEI. The CDR3 extends over 13 amino acids. The CDR3 DNA sequence: TGTGCCAGACTAGCGGGTCCGTCCGGGGAGCTGTTTTTT. Its translation: CARLAGPSGELFF.

This chain uses TRBV4-3 with TRBJ2-7, with TRBD2 matching 7 bases. Germline V CDR1 and CDR2: LGHNA, YSLEER. V was clipped by 0 bases and J by 1 base; unmatched bases: 12. The CDR3 runs to 18 residues. The CDR3 DNA is TGCGCCAGCAGCCAAGAGTTGGGGGGGATCTCTACATCCTACGAGCAGTACTTC. It codes for CASSQELGGISTSYEQYF.

J is TRBJ1-2 and V is TRBV7-2; 10 nucleotides line up with TRBD1. The CDR3 covers 16 residues. Germline-derived CDR1 and CDR2 are SGHTA and FQGNSA. The J segment lost 4 bases and the V segment lost 4 bases, leaving 9 bases of the junction unmatched. CDR3 bases: TGTGCCAGCAGCTCGTTGACAGGGGGCGTGGGCTATGGCTACACCTTC. Protein product: CASSSLTGGVGYGYTF.

The J gene is TRBJ1-4, the V gene TRBV30; 7 bases are shared with TRBD1. V shed 7 bases, J shed 8 bases, and the junction held 7 bases outside the gene matches. CDR3 size: 12 residues. Germline CDR1 and CDR2: GTSNPN and SVGIG (reference sequence). CDR3 region: CALDRVGEKLFF. The CDR3 DNA reads TGTGCCTTAGACAGGGTAGGAGAAAAACTGTTTTTT.

The chain has TRBV30 and TRBJ1-4, with no clear D. V lost 2 bases to trimming and J lost 8 bases, with 9 bases between them. The germline gives CDR1 GTSNPN, CDR2 SVGIG (reference sequence). The CDR3 covers 12 residues. The CDR3 region is CAWSTGWEKLFF. In nucleotides, the CDR3 is TGTGCCTGGAGTACGGGATGGGAAAAACTGTTTTTT.

This clone appeared once. CDR3 protein: CASSYNSNQPQHF. The CDR3 coding sequence is TGTGCCAGCTCATACAATAGCAATCAGCCCCAGCATTTT. The V call is TRBV18, the J call TRBJ1-5; D ambiguous. V was cut by 5 bases and J by 0 bases, with 5 bases left in between. This CDR3 region has 13 residues. CDR1 KGHSH and CDR2 LQKENI come from the germline V gene.

This clone has a handful of counts. The chain employs TRBV6-1 and TRBJ2-7; 12 positions match TRBD2. The CDR3 has 15 residues. The V gene end was trimmed by 0 bases and the J gene end by 4 bases; junction bases not matched to a gene: 1. CDR1 is MNHNS, CDR2 SASEGT, per germline. The chain's CDR3 is CASSEATSGGYEQYF. DNA for the CDR3: TGTGCCAGCAGTGAAGCGACTAGCGGGGGTTACGAGCAGTACTTC.

V and J are TRBV30 and TRBJ2-1, with a tentative D call TRBD2 (5 bases). V gave up 7 bases and J gave up 2 bases, with 15 bases separating them. The CDR3 is 14 amino acids. Germline CDR1 reads GTSNPN; CDR2 reads SVGIG (reference sequence). This chain's CDR3 is CALEVGVPYNEQFF. Written as DNA, the CDR3 is TGTGCCTTGGAGGTTGGCGTCCCCTACAATGAGCAGTTCTTC.

DNA for the CDR3: TGTGCCAGCAGCGTACAGGGGGCGTTCACTGAAGCTTTCTTT. This gives the protein CASSVQGAFTEAFF. The chain has TRBV3-1 (or the pseudogene TRBV3-2) and TRBJ1-1; the match to TRBD1 covers 9 bases. Germline loops: CDR1 LGHDT, CDR2 YNNKEL (reference sequence). The CDR3 is 14 amino acids. The junction had 5 bases not matched to a gene; V was cut back by 5 bases and J by 4 bases.

This clone was detected only once. V and J are TRBV9 and TRBJ2-2; TRBD2 might be the D (5 bases). Trimming shortened V by 0 bases and J by 5 bases, and 14 bases separated the two germline ends. CDR1 is SGDLS, CDR2 YYNGEE, per germline. The CDR3 runs 16 residues. CDR3 protein: CASSVARLALTGELFF. DNA of the CDR3: TGTGCCAGCAGCGTAGCTAGGCTAGCCTTAACCGGGGAGCTGTTTTTT.

The chain recombines TRBV11-3 with TRBJ2-2; D perhaps matches TRBD1 (5 bases). Trimming cost V 5 bases and J 7 bases, with 20 bases left between them. CDR1 is SGHNT and CDR2 is YENEEA in the germline V gene. The CDR3 is made up of 16 amino acids. This CDR3 reads CASSPGQGPFGGELFF. The CDR3 coding sequence is TGTGCCAGCAGCCCTGGGCAGGGCCCCTTTGGCGGGGAGCTGTTTTTT. The whole variable domain, filled in from reference TRBV11-3 and TRBJ2-2, reads EAGVVQSPRYKIIEKKQPVAFWCNPISGHNTLYWYLQNLGQGPELLIRYENEEAVDDSQLPKDRFSAERLKGVDSTLKIQPAELGDSAVYLCASSPGQGPFGGELFFGEGSRLTVL.

V gene TRBV7-2 combines with J gene TRBJ2-3, with TRBD1 as a possible D gene (5 bases). Per germline, CDR1 SGHTA and CDR2 FQGNSA. The V end was cut by 5 bases, the J end by 5 bases, with 11 bases between. The CDR3 runs to 13 residues. The chain's CDR3 is CASSQKGRDTQYF. In nucleotides, the CDR3 is TGTGCCAGCAGCCAAAAGGGGCGAGATACGCAGTATTTT.

The rearrangement uses TRBV4-3 and TRBJ1-1; D not certain. The V end was cut by 0 bases, the J end by 3 bases, with 11 bases between. Germline V gives CDR1 LGHNA, CDR2 YSLEER. This CDR3 is built from 15 residues. CDR3 DNA sequence: TGCGCCAGCAGCCAAGAAGTCGGGTATTACACTGAAGCTTTCTTT. It is translated as CASSQEVGYYTEAFF.

The rearrangement joins TRBV9 to TRBJ1-2, with D uncertain. The CDR3 has 15 residues. The V and J ends lost 4 bases and 8 bases respectively, with 21 bases between them. The germline CDR1 and CDR2 sequences are SGDLS and YYNGEE. Here the CDR3 DNA reads TGTGCCAGCAGCCCCTATGCGGGCAAGGCGATGGGCTACACCTTC. Encoded protein: CASSPYAGKAMGYTF. The full variable domain, in which reference TRBV9 and TRBJ1-2 provide the parts outside the CDR3, is DSGVTQTPKHLITATGQRVTLRCSPRSGDLSVYWYQQSLDQGLQFLIQYYNGEERAKGNILERFSAQQFPDLHSELNLSSLELGDSALYFCASSPYAGKAMGYTFGSGTRLTVV.

This chain links TRBV4-3 with TRBJ1-1; maybe TRBD1 (5 bases). The CDR3 is made up of 15 amino acids. V dropped 4 bases and J dropped 1 base, with 13 bases sitting between them. Germline-derived CDR1 and CDR2 are LGHNA and YSLEER. For the CDR3, the DNA is TGCGCCAGCAGCCCCCAACTGACAGAGAACACTGAAGCTTTCTTT. Its translation: CASSPQLTENTEAFF.